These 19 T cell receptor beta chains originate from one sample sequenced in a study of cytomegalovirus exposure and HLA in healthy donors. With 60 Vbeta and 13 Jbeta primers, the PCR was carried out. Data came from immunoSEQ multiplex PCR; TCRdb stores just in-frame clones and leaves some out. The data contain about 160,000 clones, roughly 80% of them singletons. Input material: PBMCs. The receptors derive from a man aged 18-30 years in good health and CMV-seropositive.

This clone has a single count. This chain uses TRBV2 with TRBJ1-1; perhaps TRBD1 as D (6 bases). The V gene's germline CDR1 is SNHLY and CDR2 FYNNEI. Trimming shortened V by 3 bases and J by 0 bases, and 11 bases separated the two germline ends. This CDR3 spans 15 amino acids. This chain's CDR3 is CASSDPTGLNTEAFF. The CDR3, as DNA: TGTGCCAGCAGTGACCCGACAGGTTTGAACACTGAAGCTTTCTTT.

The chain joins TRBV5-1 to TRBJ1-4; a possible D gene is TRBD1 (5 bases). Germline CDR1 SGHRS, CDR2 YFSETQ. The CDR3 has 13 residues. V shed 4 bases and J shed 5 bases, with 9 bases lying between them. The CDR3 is CASSVDTNEKLFF. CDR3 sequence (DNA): TGCGCCAGCAGCGTGGACACGAATGAAAAACTGTTTTTT. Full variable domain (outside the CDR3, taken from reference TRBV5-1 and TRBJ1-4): KAGVTQTPRYLIKTRGQQVTLSCSPISGHRSVSWYQQTPGQGLQFLFEYFSETQRNKGNFPGRFSGRQFSNSRSEMNVSTLELGDSALYLCASSVDTNEKLFFGSGTQLSVL.

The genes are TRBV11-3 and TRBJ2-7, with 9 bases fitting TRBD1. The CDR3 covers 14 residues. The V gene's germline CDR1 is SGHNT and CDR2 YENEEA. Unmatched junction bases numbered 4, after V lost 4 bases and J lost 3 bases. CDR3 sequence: CASSSRQGDYEQYF. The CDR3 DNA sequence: TGTGCCAGCAGCTCTAGACAGGGGGACTACGAGCAGTACTTC.

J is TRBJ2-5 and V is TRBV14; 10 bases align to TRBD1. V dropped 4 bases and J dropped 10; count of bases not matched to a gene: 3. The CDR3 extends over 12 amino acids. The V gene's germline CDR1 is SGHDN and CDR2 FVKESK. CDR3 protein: CASSRGQGIQYF. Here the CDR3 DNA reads TGTGCCAGCAGCCGGGGACAGGGGATCCAGTACTTC.

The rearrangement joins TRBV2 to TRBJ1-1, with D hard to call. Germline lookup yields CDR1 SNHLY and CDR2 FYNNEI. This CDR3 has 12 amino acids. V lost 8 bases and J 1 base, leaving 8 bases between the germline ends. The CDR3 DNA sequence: TGTGCCAGCTCGGTGAGGAACACTGAAGCTTTCTTT. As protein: CASSVRNTEAFF.

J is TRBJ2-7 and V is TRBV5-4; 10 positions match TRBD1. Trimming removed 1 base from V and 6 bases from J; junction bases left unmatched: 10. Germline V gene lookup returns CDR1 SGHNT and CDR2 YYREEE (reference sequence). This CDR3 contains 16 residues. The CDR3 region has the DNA TGTGCCAGCAGCTTGTCATTCCGGGACAGGGGCTGCGAGCAGTACTTC. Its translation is CASSLSFRDRGCEQYF.

CDR3 DNA sequence: TGTGCCAGTAGTATCACGGTTGCGCCCCCCTACGAGCAGTACTTC. This sequence encodes CASSITVAPPYEQYF. V is TRBV19 and J is TRBJ2-7; D remains ambiguous. V was pared by 3 bases and J by 2 bases, with 14 bases between. There are 15 residues in the CDR3. Germline-derived CDR1 and CDR2 are LNHDA and SQIVND (reference sequence).

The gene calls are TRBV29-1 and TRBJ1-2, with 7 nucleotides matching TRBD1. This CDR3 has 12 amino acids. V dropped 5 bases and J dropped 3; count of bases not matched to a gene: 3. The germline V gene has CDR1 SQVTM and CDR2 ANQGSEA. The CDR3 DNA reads TGCAGCGTTACTCAGGGGGACTATGGCTACACCTTC. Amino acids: CSVTQGDYGYTF.

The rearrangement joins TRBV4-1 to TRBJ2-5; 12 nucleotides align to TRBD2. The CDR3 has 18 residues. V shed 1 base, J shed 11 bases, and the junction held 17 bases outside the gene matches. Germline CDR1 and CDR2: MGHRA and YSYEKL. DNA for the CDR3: TGCGCCAGCAGCCAAGCGGCTAGCGGGGGGGCCCGTTCACGGGAGCAGTACTTC. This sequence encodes CASSQAASGGARSREQYF.

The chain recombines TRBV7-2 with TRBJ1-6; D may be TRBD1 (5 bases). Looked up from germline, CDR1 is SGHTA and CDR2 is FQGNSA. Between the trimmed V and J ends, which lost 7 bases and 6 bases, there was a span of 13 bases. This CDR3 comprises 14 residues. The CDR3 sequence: CASNKPGINSPLHF. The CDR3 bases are TGTGCCAGCAACAAGCCAGGGATTAATTCACCCCTCCACTTT.

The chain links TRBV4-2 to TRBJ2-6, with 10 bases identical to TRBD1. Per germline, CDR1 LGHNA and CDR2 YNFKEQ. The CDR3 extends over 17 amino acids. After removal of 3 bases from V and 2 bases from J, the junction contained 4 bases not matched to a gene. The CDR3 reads CASSQWDRGAGANVLTF. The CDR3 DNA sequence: TGTGCCAGCAGCCAGTGGGACAGGGGTGCTGGGGCCAACGTCCTGACTTTC.

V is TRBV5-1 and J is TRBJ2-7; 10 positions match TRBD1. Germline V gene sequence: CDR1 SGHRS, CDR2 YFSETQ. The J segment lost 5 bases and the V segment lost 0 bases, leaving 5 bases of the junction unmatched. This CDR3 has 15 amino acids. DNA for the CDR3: TGCGCCAGCAGCTTGGAAGGGACAGGGGTGCACGAGCAGTACTTC. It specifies CASSLEGTGVHEQYF.

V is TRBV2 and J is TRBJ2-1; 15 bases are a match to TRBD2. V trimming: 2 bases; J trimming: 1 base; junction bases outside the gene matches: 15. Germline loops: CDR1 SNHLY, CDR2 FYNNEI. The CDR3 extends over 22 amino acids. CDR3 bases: TGTGCCAGCAGTGAACCCCTGGGGCTGGAGGGACTAGCGGGAGGTTCCTACAATGAGCAGTTCTTC. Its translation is CASSEPLGLEGLAGGSYNEQFF.

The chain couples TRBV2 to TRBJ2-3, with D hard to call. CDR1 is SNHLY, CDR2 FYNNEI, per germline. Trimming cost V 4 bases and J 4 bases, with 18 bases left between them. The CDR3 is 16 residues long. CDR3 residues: CASSASDFGIPDTQYF. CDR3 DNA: TGTGCCAGCAGTGCGTCCGACTTCGGTATTCCAGATACGCAGTATTTT.

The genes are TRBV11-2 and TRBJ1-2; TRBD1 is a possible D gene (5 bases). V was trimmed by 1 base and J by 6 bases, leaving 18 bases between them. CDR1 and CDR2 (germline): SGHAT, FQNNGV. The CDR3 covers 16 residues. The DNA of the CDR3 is TGTGCCAGCAGCTTAGTCGGGACGCCGAGCGGGGATGGCTACACCTTC. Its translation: CASSLVGTPSGDGYTF.

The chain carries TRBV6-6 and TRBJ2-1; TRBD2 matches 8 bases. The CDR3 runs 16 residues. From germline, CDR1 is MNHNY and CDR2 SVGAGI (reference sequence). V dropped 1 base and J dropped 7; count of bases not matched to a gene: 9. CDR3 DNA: TGTGCCAGCAGTTACTTCGGGAGGGGGTCAAGGAATGAGCAGTTCTTC. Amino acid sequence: CASSYFGRGSRNEQFF.

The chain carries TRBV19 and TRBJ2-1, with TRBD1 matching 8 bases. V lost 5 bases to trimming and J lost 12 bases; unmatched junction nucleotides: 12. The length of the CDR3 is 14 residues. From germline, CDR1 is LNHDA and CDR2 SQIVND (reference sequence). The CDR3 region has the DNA TGTGCCAGTAGTTTGCCTGACAGGGGTAGTGGGCAGTTCTTC. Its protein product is CASSLPDRGSGQFF. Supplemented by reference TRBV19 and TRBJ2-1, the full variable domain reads DGGITQSPKYLFRKEGQNVTLSCEQNLNHDAMYWYRQDPGQGLRLIYYSQIVNDFQKGDIAEGYSVSREKKESFPLTVTSAQKNPTAFYLCASSLPDRGSGQFFGPGTRLTVL.

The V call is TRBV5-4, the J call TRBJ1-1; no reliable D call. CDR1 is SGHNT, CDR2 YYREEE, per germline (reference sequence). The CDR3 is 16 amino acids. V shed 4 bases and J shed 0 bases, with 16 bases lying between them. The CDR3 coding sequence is TGTGCCAGCAGCCCCGGGAGAGGAGGCATGAACACTGAAGCTTTCTTT. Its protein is CASSPGRGGMNTEAFF.

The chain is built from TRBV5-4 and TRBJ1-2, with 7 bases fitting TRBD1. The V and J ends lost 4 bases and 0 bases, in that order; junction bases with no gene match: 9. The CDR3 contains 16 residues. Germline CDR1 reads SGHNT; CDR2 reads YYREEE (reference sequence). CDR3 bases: TGTGCCAGCAGCGAAGGCGACAGGGCAACTAACTATGGCTACACCTTC. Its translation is CASSEGDRATNYGYTF. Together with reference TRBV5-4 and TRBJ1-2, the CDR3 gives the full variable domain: ETGVTQSPTHLIKTRGQQVTLRCSSQSGHNTVSWYQQALGQGPQFIFQYYREEENGRGNFPPRFSGLQFPNYSSELNVNALELDDSALYLCASSEGDRATNYGYTFGSGTRLTVV.